The T cell receptor (beta chain) described here comes from a study of blood T cell repertoires in COVID-19. Produced via immunoSEQ multiplex PCR; TCRdb's table is partial and in-frame only. The sample has 500,000 to 600,000 clones; roughly nine tenths are singletons. The V end lost 4 bases, the J end lost 4 bases, and 13 bases lay between the germline ends. The CDR3 loop spans 13 amino acids. CDR1 GTSNPN and CDR2 SVGIG come from the germline V gene (reference sequence). The receptor's source is a woman between 50 and 59 years old with COVID-19, enrolled during active disease. V gene TRBV30 combines with J gene TRBJ1-2; perhaps TRBD1 as D (5 bases). Sequenced: peripheral blood. The CDR3 region is CAWTGLGFYGYTF. CDR3 nucleotide sequence: TGTGCCTGGACAGGGCTGGGGTTCTATGGCTACACCTTC. Full variable domain (remainder filled in from reference TRBV30 and TRBJ1-2): SQTIHQWPATLVQPVGSPLSLECTVEGTSNPNLYWYRQAAGRGLQLLFYSVGIGQISSEVPQNLSASRPQDRQFILSSKKLLLSDSGFYLCAWTGLGFYGYTFGSGTRLTVV.